This TCR beta chain was identified during a study of blood T cell repertoires in COVID-19. Across the whole study: The origin of the acute and convalescent COVID-19 samples was the United States, Italy and Spain. Sources were T cells, B-cell-depleted T cells, or PBMCs; the material itself was cDNA or gDNA.

In the original analysis: Amplified reference gene primers provided the basis for estimating nucleated cell counts. Assay: immunoSEQ multiplex PCR; the TCRdb copy retains only in-frame clones and omits some. The V and J calls and clone size are taken from that table; D and trimming were inferred from the DNA. The sample carries 65,000 to 85,000 clones, 85% to 90% recorded once. The CDR3 has 15 residues. The germline gives CDR1 MDHEN, CDR2 SYDVKM. V was pared by 7 bases and J by 2 bases, with 15 bases between. The TCR originated in a man aged 45 to 65 with active COVID-19. The rearrangement uses TRBV28 and TRBJ1-3; the D gene is possibly TRBD1 (5 bases). The sample consisted of peripheral blood. The CDR3, as DNA: TGTGCCAGCATTTTTTCGGGGGAAGCTGGAAACACCATATATTTT. Translating gives CASIFSGEAGNTIYF.